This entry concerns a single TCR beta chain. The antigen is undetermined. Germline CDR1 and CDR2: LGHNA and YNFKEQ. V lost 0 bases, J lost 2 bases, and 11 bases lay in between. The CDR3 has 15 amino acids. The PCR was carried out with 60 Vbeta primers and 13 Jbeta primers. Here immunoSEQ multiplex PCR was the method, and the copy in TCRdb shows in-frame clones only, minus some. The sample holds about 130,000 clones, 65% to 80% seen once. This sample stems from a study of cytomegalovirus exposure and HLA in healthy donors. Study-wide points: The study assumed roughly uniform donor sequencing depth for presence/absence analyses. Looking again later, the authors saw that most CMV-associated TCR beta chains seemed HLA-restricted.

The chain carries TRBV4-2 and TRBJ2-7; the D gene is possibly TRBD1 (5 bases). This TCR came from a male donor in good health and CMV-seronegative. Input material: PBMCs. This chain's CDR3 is CASSQEGEAAYEQYF. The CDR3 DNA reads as TGTGCCAGCAGCCAAGAAGGGGAAGCTGCCTACGAGCAGTACTTC.